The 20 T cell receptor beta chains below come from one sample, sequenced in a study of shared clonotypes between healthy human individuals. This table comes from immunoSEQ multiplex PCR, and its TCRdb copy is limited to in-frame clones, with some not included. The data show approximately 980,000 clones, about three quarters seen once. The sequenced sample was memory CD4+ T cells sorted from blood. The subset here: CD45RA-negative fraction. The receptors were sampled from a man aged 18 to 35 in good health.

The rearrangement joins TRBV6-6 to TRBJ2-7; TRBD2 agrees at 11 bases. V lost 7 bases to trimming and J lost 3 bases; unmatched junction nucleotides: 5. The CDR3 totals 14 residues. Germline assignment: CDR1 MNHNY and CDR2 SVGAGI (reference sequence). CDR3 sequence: CASISTSGGYEQYF. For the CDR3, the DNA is TGTGCCAGCATTTCTACTAGCGGGGGCTACGAGCAGTACTTC.

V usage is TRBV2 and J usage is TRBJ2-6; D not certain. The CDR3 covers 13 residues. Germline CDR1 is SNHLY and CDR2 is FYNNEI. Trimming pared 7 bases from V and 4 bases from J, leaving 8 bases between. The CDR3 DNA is TGTGCCAGCACCCCATCCGGGGCCAACGTCCTGACTTTC. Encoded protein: CASTPSGANVLTF.

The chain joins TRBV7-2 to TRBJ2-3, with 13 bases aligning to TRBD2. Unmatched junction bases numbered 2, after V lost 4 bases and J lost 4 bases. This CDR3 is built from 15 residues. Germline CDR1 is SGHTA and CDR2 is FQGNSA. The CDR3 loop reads CASSWTSGGSDTQYF. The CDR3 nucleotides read TGTGCCAGCAGCTGGACTAGCGGGGGTTCAGATACGCAGTATTTT.

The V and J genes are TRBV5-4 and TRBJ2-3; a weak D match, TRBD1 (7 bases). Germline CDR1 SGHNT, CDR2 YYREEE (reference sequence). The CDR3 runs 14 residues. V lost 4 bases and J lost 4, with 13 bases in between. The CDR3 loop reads CASSGTGEADTQYF. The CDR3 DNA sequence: TGTGCCAGCAGCGGAACAGGGGAGGCAGATACGCAGTATTTT.

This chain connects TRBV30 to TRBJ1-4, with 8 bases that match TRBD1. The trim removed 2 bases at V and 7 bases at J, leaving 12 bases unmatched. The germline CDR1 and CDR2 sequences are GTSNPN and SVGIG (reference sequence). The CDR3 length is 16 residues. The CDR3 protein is CAWSPARTGRIEKLFF. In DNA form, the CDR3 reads TGTGCCTGGAGTCCTGCCCGGACAGGGAGGATTGAAAAACTGTTTTTT.

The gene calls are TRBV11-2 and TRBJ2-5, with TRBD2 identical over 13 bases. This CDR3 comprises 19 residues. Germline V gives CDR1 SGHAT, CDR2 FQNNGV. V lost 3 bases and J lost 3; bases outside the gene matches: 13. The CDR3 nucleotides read TGTGCCAGCAGCTTTATTTCCGGGACTAGCGGGAAAACTAAAGAGACCCAGTACTTC. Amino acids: CASSFISGTSGKTKETQYF.

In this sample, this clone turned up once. CDR3 protein: CASSIGWTEAFF. DNA of the CDR3: TGTGCCAGTAGTATTGGGTGGACTGAAGCTTTCTTT. This chain links TRBV19 with TRBJ1-1; D not certain. This CDR3 has 12 residues. Germline CDR1 LNHDA, CDR2 SQIVND (reference sequence). Trimming took off 3 bases at V and 5 bases at J, with 7 bases between the two ends.

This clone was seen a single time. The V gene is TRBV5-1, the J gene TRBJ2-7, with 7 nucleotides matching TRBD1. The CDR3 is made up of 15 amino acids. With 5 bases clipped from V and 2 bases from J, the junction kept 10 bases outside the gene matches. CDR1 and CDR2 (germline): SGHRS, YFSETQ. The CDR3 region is CASSSRQGNTYEQYF. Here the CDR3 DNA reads TGCGCCAGCAGTTCCCGACAGGGCAATACCTACGAGCAGTACTTC.

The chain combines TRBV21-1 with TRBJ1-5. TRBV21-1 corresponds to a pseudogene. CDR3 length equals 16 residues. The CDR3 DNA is TGTGCCAGCAGCCCCAAGATAATGAAATTCAATCAGCCCCAGCATTTT. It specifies CASSPKIMKFNQPQHF.

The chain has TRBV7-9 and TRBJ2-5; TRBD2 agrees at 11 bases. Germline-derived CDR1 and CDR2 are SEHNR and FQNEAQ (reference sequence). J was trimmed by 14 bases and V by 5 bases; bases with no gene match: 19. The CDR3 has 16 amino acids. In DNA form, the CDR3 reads TGTGCCAGCAGCCAAAATGGTTTCCTAGCGGGGGGCAGCGCCTACTTC. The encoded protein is CASSQNGFLAGGSAYF.

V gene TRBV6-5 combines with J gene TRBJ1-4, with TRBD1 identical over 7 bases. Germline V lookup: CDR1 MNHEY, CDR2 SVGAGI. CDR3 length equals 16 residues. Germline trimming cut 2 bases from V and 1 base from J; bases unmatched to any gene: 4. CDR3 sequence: CASSYAAGGTNEKLFF. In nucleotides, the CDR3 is TGTGCCAGCAGTTACGCCGCAGGGGGAACTAATGAAAAACTGTTTTTT.

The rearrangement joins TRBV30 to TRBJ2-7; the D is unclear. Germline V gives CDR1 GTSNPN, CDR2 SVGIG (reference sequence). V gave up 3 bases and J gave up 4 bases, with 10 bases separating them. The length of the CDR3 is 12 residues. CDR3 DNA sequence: TGTGCCTGGAGAAAGACCGAGTACGAGCAGTACTTC. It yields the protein CAWRKTEYEQYF. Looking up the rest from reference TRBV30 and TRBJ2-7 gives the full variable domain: SQTIHQWPATLVQPVGSPLSLECTVEGTSNPNLYWYRQAAGRGLQLLFYSVGIGQISSEVPQNLSASRPQDRQFILSSKKLLLSDSGFYLCAWRKTEYEQYFGPGTRLTVT.

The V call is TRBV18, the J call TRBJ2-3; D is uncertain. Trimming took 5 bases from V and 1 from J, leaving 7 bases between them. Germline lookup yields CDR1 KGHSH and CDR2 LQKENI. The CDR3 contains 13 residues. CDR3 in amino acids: CASSWSRTDTQYF. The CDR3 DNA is TGTGCCAGCTCATGGTCCCGCACAGATACGCAGTATTTT.

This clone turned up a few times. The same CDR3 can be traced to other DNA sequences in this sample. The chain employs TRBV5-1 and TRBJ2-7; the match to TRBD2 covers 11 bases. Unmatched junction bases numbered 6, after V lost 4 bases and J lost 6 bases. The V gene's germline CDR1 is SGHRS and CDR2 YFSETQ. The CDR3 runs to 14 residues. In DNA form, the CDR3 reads TGCGCCAGCAGCCCTGGGACTAGCGGTATCGAGCAGTACTTC. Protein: CASSPGTSGIEQYF.

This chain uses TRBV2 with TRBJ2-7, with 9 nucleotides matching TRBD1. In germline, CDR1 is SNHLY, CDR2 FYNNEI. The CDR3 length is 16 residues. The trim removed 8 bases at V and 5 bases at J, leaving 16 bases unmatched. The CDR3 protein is CASGPWEGQGWDEQYF. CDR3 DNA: TGTGCCAGCGGACCCTGGGAAGGACAGGGGTGGGACGAGCAGTACTTC.

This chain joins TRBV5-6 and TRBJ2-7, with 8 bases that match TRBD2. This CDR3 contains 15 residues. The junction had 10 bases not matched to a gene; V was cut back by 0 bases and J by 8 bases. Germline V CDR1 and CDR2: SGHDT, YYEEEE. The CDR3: CASSLEGSGKMKQYF. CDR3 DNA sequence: TGTGCCAGCAGCTTGGAGGGTAGCGGGAAGATGAAGCAGTACTTC.

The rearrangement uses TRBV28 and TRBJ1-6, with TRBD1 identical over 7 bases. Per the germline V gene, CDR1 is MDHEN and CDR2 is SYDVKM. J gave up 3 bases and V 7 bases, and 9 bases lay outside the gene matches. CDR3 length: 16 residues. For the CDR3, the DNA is TGTGCCAGCACCAAGACAGGGTCCCTCTATAATTCACCCCTCCACTTT. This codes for CASTKTGSLYNSPLHF.

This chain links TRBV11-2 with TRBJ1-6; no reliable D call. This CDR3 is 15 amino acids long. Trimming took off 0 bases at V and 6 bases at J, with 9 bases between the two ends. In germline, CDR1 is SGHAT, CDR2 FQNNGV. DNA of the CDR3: TGTGCCAGCAGCTTAGAAGCTAATTTTAATTCACCCCTCCACTTT. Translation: CASSLEANFNSPLHF.

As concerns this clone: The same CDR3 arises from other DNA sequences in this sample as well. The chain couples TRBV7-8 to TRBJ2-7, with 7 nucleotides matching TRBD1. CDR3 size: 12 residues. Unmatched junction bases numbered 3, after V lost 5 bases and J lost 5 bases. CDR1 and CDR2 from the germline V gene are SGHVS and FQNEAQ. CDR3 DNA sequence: TGTGCCAGCAGCAAAACAGGGGACGAGCAGTACTTC. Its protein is CASSKTGDEQYF. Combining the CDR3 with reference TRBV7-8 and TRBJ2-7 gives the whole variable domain GAGVSQSPRYKVAKRGQDVALRCDPISGHVSLFWYQQALGQGPEFLTYFQNEAQLDKSGLPSDRFFAERPEGSVSTLKIQRTQQEDSAVYLCASSKTGDEQYFGPGTRLTVT.

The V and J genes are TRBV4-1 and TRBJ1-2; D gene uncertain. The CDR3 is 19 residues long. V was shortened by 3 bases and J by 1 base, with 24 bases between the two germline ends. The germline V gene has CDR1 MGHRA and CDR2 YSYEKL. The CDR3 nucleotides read TGCGCCAGCAGCCACCCAAAGGAAAAGGCGGCCCTTCTTAACTATGGCTACACCTTC. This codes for CASSHPKEKAALLNYGYTF.